Each of the 10 T cell receptor beta chains below was sequenced from the same sample in a study of T cells in localized non-small cell lung cancer. TCRdb's table, derived via immunoSEQ multiplex PCR, lists solely in-frame clones and lacks some. The sample records roughly 76,000 clones, 80% being singletons. The material sequenced was PBMCs, taken before any cancer treatment. The receptors stem from a man aged 40-75 years with stage II squamous cell lung carcinoma.

The chain couples TRBV7-2 to TRBJ1-5; 7 bases match TRBD1. CDR1 is SGHTA and CDR2 is FQGNSA in the germline V gene. Unmatched junction bases numbered 10, after V lost 5 bases and J lost 3 bases. The CDR3 is 16 amino acids. CDR3 in DNA: TGTGCCAGCAGCCCTGGAGGGGGCCGCTTCAATCAGCCCCAGCATTTT. Amino acid sequence: CASSPGGGRFNQPQHF.

The rearrangement joins TRBV7-3 to TRBJ2-1; 7 bases line up with TRBD2. The V and J ends lost 4 bases and 2 bases, in that order; junction bases with no gene match: 8. CDR1 SGHTA and CDR2 FQGTGA come from the germline V gene. This CDR3 is built from 16 residues. DNA of the CDR3: TGTGCCAGCAGCTCCAGTCCCCTAGCGGCCTACAATGAGCAGTTCTTC. It encodes CASSSSPLAAYNEQFF.

The chain recombines TRBV11-3 with TRBJ2-1; D is tentatively TRBD1 or TRBD2 (5 bases each). Trimming took off 6 bases at V and 0 bases at J, with 21 bases between the two ends. The germline V gene encodes CDR1 SGHNT and CDR2 YENEEA. The CDR3 is made up of 18 amino acids. In DNA form, the CDR3 reads TGTGCCAGCAGTCCCGGTCGGGGCAGGTCCAGCTCCTACAATGAGCAGTTCTTC. Translating it yields CASSPGRGRSSSYNEQFF.

This sequence joins TRBV4-1 and TRBJ1-6; D unclear. This CDR3 contains 13 residues. Per the germline V gene, CDR1 is MGHRA and CDR2 is YSYEKL. V lost 0 bases and J lost 7, with 4 bases in between. This CDR3 is CASSQDSNSPLHF. The CDR3 DNA is TGCGCCAGCAGCCAAGATTCCAATTCACCCCTCCACTTT.

The chain combines TRBV2 with TRBJ2-1, with a tentative D call TRBD2 (6 bases). V lost 6 bases and J 7 bases, leaving 19 bases between the germline ends. Germline V gives CDR1 SNHLY, CDR2 FYNNEI. The CDR3 covers 15 residues. The chain's CDR3 is CASSLLAPTRNEQFF. Written as DNA, the CDR3 is TGTGCCAGCAGCTTGCTAGCGCCTACTAGGAATGAGCAGTTCTTC.

The J gene is TRBJ1-3, the V gene TRBV6-6; D is undetermined. There are 11 residues in the CDR3. The V gene's germline CDR1 is MNHNY and CDR2 SVGAGI (reference sequence). V shed 8 bases and J shed 9 bases, with 11 bases lying between them. In DNA, the CDR3 is TGTGCCAGCTTCGATGTAGGCACCATATATTTT. It specifies CASFDVGTIYF.

This clone showed up just a few times. The rearrangement joins TRBV5-6 to TRBJ2-2, with D perhaps matching TRBD1 or TRBD2 (5 bases each). This CDR3 has 14 residues. Germline assignment: CDR1 SGHDT and CDR2 YYEEEE. The ends were cut back, 3 bases at V and 3 bases at J, with 9 bases in the middle. CDR3 region: CASSWDGDTGELFF. The CDR3 DNA follows: TGTGCCAGCAGCTGGGACGGTGACACCGGGGAGCTGTTTTTT.

The count of this clone is one. J is TRBJ2-7 and V is TRBV19; TRBD1 matches 10 bases. Trimming at V came to 6 bases and at J to 4 bases, leaving 9 bases not matched to a gene. Per germline, CDR1 LNHDA and CDR2 SQIVND (reference sequence). CDR3 length: 15 residues. The CDR3 DNA is TGTGCCAGTAGATCCCCTGGGGACAGGGGTTACGAGCAGTACTTC. Residues: CASRSPGDRGYEQYF.

Concerning this clone itself: In the same sample, other DNA sequences code for this CDR3. The chain carries TRBV18 and TRBJ1-2; 8 bases match TRBD1. This CDR3 is 13 amino acids long. In germline, CDR1 is KGHSH, CDR2 LQKENI. The V segment lost 6 bases and the J segment 7 bases; nucleotides outside the gene matches: 7. The CDR3 sequence is CASSLGTGGGYTF. The CDR3 bases are TGTGCCAGCTCCCTCGGGACAGGAGGTGGCTACACCTTC.

The chain has TRBV18 and TRBJ1-2; D remains unclear. The CDR3 has 12 residues. Germline V gene data show CDR1 as KGHSH and CDR2 as LQKENI. Trimming shortened V by 3 bases and J by 6 bases, and 8 bases separated the two germline ends. This CDR3 is CASSPLGDGYTF. The CDR3 DNA sequence: TGTGCCAGCTCACCGCTCGGGGATGGCTACACCTTC.